The clone carrying this T cell receptor beta chain was seen a few times. The sample is drawn from a study of identical twins. Using its own MiXCR run on the 5' RACE reads, TCRdb lists one record per CDR3 protein. The top ten hold 0.25% to 0.3% of the sample, which has some 1,700,000 distinct CDR3 sequences, more than 30% seen once. CDR3 length equals 14 residues. V was pared by 2 bases and J by 1 base, with 9 bases between. The germline V gene encodes CDR1 LGHNA and CDR2 YNFKEQ. The clonotype originates from a newborn girl in good health. Sequenced: cord blood. The rearrangement uses TRBV4-2 and TRBJ2-7; no firm D call. CDR3 DNA: TGTGCCAGCAGCCAACCCAGACATTCCTACGAGCAGTACTTC. This encodes CASSQPRHSYEQYF.